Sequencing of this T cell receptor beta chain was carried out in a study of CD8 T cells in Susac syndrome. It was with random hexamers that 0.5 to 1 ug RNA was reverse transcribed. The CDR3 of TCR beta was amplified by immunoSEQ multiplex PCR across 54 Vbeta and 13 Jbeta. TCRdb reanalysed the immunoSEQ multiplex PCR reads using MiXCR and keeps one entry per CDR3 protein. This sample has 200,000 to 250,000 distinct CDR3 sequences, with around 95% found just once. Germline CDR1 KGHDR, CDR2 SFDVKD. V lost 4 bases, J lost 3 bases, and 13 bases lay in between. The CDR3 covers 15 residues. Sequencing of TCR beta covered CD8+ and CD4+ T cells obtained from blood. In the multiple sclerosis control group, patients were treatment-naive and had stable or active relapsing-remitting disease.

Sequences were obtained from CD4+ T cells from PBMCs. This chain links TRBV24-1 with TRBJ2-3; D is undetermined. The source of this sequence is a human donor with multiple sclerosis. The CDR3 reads CATSDPSKGTDTQYF. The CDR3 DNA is TGTGCCACCAGTGACCCTAGTAAAGGAACAGATACGCAGTATTTT.